This T cell receptor beta chain was documented in a study of circulating CD8 cells and anti-PD-1 response in melanoma. Overall study: Patients received intravenous nivolumab, 3 mg/kg, every 2 weeks. Anti-PD-1 was first-line therapy for about 50% of the 13 patients.

Sample share makes this clonotype medium-sized. From live CD3+CD8+TCRalphabeta+ cells, four PD-1 and/or TIGIT subsets were sorted. The QIAseq Immune Repertoire TCR panel built the libraries from around 15 ng of total RNA. MiXCR, applied by TCRdb to the reads, yields one record per CDR3 protein. In the table there are 900 to 1,400 distinct CDR3 sequences, approximately 9.9% of which are singletons. The germline gives CDR1 SGHDT, CDR2 YYEEEE. The CDR3 loop spans 15 amino acids. V trimming: 4 bases; J trimming: 4 bases; junction bases outside the gene matches: 5. The receptor was isolated from a human donor with melanoma. The rearrangement links TRBV5-6 to TRBJ2-5; 12 bases are a match to TRBD2. Sequences were derived from CD8+ T cells from PBMCs, sampled at baseline or after one month of anti-PD-1 therapy (not recorded which). CDR3 DNA sequence: TGTGCCAGCAGCCACGGGACTAGCGGGCTAGAGACCCAGTACTTC. This codes for CASSHGTSGLETQYF.